This TCR beta chain appears in the sequencing data of a study of cytomegalovirus exposure and HLA in healthy donors. Study-level findings and limits: Among the most significant clusters, several appeared linked to common viral pathogens in a later analysis. In a later analysis, CMV-associated beta chains were mostly HLA-associated, it appeared.

The CDR3 loop spans 14 amino acids. V lost 5 bases and J lost 5, with 13 bases in between. CDR1 is MNHEY, CDR2 SMNVEV, per germline (reference sequence). PCR involved 60 Vbeta and 13 Jbeta primers. Data came from immunoSEQ multiplex PCR; TCRdb stores just in-frame clones and leaves some out. In the table there are approximately 150,000 clones, 70% to 90% of which are singletons. In the case of this clone: Its matching antigen is unknown.

The sequenced sample consisted of PBMCs. V is TRBV27 and J is TRBJ1-5, with D perhaps TRBD1 (6 bases). The clonotype comes from a woman aged 40 to 49 in good health and CMV-seropositive. The chain's CDR3 is CASSVTGPHQPQHF. CDR3 bases: TGTGCCAGCAGTGTGACAGGCCCCCATCAGCCCCAGCATTTT.